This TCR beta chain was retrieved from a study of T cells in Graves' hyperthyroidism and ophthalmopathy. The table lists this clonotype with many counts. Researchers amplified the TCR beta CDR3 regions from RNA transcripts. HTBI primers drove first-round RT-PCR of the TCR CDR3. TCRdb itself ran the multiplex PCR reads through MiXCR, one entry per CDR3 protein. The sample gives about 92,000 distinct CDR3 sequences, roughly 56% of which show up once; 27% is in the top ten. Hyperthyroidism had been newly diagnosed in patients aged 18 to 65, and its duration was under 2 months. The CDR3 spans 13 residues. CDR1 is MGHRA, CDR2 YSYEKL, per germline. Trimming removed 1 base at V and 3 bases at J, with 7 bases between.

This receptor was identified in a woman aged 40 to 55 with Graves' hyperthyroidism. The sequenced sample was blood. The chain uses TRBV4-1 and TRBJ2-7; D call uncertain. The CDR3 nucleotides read TGCGCCAGCAGCCAAGGGCGGCTCTACGAGCAGTACTTC. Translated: CASSQGRLYEQYF.